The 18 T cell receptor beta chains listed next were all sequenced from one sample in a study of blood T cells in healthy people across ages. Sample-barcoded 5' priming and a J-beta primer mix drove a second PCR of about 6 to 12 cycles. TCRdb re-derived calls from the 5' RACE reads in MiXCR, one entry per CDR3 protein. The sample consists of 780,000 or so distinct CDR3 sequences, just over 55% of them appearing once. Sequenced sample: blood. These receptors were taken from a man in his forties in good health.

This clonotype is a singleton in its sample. CDR3 DNA: TGTGCCAGCAACACGGGCTTCACTAATGAAAAACTGTTTTTT. It encodes CASNTGFTNEKLFF. The chain uses TRBV2 and TRBJ1-4; no clear D gene. The CDR3 has 14 residues. V was clipped by 7 bases and J by 2 bases, with 11 bases between them. Germline CDR1 reads SNHLY; CDR2 reads FYNNEI.

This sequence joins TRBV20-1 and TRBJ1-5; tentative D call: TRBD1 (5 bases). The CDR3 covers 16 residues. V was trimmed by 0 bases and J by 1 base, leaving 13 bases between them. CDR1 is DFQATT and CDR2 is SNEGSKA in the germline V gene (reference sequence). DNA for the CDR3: TGCAGTGCTAGAGATGGCGCAGGGCGAAGCAATCAGCCCCAGCATTTT. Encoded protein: CSARDGAGRSNQPQHF.

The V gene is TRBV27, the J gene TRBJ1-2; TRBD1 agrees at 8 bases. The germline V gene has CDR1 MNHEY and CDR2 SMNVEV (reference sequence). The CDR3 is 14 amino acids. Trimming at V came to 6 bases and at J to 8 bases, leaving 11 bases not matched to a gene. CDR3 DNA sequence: TGTGCCAGCAGCGGGACAGGCCGGATCGGGGGCTACACCTTC. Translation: CASSGTGRIGGYTF.

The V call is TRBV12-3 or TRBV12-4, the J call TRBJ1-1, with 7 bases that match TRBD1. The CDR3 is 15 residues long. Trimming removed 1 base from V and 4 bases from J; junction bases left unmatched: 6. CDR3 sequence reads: CASSLGTNRGTEAFF. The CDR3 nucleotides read TGTGCCAGCAGTTTAGGGACAAACAGGGGCACTGAAGCTTTCTTT.

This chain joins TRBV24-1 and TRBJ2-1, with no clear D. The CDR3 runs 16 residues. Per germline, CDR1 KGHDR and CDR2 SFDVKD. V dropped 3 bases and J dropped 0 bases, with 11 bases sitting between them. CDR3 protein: CATSDKDGFSYNEQFF. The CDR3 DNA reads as TGTGCCACCAGTGATAAGGATGGATTCTCCTACAATGAGCAGTTCTTC.

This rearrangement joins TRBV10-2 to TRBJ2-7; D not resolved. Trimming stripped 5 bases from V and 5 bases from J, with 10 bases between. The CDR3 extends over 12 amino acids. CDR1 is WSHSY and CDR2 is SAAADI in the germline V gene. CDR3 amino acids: CASSFRIDEQYF. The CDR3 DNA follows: TGCGCCAGCAGTTTTCGTATCGACGAGCAGTACTTC.

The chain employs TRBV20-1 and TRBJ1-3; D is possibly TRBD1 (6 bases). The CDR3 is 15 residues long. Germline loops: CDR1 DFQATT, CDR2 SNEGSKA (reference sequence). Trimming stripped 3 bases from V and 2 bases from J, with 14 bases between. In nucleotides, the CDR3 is TGCAGTGCTAGCCCAGGGACAATGACTGGAAACACCATATATTTT. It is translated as CSASPGTMTGNTIYF.

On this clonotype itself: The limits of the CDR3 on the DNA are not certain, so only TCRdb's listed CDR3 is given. The CDR3 loop is CSVGLLTGYNEQFFGPGTPRGYTF. This chain connects TRBV29-1 to TRBJ1-2; TRBD1 was called by the table and not checked on the DNA. Germline V gene data show CDR1 as SQVTM and CDR2 as ANQGSEA. From its first to its last residue, the CDR3 has 24 amino acids.

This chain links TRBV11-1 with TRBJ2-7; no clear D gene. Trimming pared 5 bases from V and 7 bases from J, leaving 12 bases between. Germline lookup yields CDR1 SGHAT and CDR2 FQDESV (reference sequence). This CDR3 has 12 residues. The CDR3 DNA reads TGTGCCAGCAGCCAGCAGAGAGGTGAGCAGTACTTC. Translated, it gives CASSQQRGEQYF.

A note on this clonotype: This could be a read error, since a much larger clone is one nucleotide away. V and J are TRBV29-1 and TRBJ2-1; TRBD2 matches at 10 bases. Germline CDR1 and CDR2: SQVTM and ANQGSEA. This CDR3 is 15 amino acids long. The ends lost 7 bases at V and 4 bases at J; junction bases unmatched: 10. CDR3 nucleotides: TGCAGCGCAGATGGTGGGGGACTAGCGTACAATGAGCAGTTCTTC. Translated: CSADGGGLAYNEQFF.

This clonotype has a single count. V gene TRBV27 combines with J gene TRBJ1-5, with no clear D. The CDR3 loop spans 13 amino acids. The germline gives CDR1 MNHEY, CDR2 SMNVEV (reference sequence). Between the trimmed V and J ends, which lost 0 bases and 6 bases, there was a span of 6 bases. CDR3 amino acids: CASSLSRFQPQHF. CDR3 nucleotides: TGTGCCAGCAGTTTATCCAGGTTTCAGCCCCAGCATTTT.

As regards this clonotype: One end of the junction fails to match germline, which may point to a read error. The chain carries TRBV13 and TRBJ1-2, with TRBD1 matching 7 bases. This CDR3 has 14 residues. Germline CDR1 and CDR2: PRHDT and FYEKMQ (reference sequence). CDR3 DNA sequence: TGTGCCGGCAGCCCCCCCGGGACAGCCTATGGCTACACCTTC. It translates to CAGSPPGTAYGYTF.

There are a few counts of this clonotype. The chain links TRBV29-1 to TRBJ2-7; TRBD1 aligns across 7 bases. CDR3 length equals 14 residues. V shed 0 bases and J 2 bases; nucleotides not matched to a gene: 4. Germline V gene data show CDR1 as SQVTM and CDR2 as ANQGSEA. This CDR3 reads CSVEDPQGAYEQYF. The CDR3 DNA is TGCAGCGTTGAAGATCCCCAGGGGGCCTACGAGCAGTACTTC.

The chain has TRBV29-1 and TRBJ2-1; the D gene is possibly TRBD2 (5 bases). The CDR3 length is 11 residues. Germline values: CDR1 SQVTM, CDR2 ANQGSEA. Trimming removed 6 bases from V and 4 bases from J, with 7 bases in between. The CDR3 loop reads CSVGKYNEQFF. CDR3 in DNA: TGCAGCGTCGGGAAATACAATGAGCAGTTCTTC.

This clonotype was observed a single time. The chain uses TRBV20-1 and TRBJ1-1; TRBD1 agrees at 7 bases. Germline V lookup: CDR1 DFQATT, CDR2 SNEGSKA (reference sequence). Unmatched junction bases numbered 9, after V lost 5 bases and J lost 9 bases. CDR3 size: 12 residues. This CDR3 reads CSAHEGTAKAFF. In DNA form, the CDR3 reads TGCAGTGCTCACGAAGGGACAGCAAAAGCTTTCTTT.

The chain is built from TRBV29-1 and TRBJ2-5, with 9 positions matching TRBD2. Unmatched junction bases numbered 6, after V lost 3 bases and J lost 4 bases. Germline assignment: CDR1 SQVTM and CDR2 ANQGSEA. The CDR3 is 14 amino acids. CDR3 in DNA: TGCAGCGTTGAGGGCGGGGGGGGCAGAGAGACCCAGTACTTC. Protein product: CSVEGGGGRETQYF.

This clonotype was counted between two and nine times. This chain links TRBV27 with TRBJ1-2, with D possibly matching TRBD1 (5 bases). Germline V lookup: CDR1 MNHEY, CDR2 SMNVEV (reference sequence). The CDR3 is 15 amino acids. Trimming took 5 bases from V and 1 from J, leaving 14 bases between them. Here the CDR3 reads CASSVDRRVNYGYTF. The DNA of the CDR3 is TGTGCCAGCAGTGTCGACAGAAGAGTTAACTATGGCTACACCTTC.

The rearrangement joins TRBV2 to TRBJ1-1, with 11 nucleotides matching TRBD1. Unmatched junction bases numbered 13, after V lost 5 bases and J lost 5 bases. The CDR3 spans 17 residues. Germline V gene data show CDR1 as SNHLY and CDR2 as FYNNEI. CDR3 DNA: TGTGCCAGCAGTCTTTCCGGACAGGGGGCCGCAGATACTGAAGCTTTCTTT. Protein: CASSLSGQGAADTEAFF.